This T cell receptor (beta chain) was captured in a study of cytomegalovirus exposure and HLA in healthy donors. Study observations and caveats: Despite most TCR sequences being rare, some public TCRs occurred in many donors. That first-cohort TCR clusters tended to co-occur in the approximately 110 validation repertoires was found in a later analysis. A list of about 160 TCR beta chains associated with cytomegalovirus was given.

Trimming removed 5 bases from V and 4 bases from J; junction bases left unmatched: 9. Germline CDR1 is SEHNR and CDR2 is FQNEAQ (reference sequence). CDR3 length equals 15 residues. The donors were members of the validation cohort comprising over a hundred subjects, separate from the approximately 670-subject first cohort. Data came from immunoSEQ multiplex PCR; TCRdb stores just in-frame clones and leaves some out. The profile shows about 330,000 clones, 80% to 90% of them singletons. On this clone itself: Its matching antigen is unknown.

The chain couples TRBV7-9 to TRBJ2-7; the match to TRBD2 covers 9 bases. The TCR sequence derives from a woman aged 18 to 35 in good health and CMV-seronegative. The source material was PBMCs. CDR3: CASSPLAGKGYEQYF. CDR3 DNA sequence: TGTGCCAGCAGCCCTCTAGCGGGAAAGGGATACGAGCAGTACTTC. The whole variable domain, remainder taken from reference TRBV7-9 and TRBJ2-7, is DTGVSQNPRHKITKRGQNVTFRCDPISEHNRLYWYRQTLGQGPEFLTYFQNEAQLEKSRLLSDRFSAERPKGSFSTLEIQRTEQGDSAMYLCASSPLAGKGYEQYFGPGTRLTVT.